This TCR beta chain is from a study of chemoradiotherapy in HPV16-positive cancers. As to this clone: What it recognizes is unknown.

Study conclusions and caveats: In HPV16-positive patients, HPV-responsive T-cell expansion tracked better recurrence-free survival. Functional assays defining HPV-specific T cells used only a couple of HPV16-positive patients. Candidate HPV-specific clones and E7-related TCR motifs grew in tumor during treatment.

CDR3 length: 17 residues. Trimming at V came to 4 bases and at J to 2 bases, leaving 8 bases not matched to a gene. The V gene's germline CDR1 is SGHRS and CDR2 YFSETQ. Repertoires were sampled repeatedly during chemoradiotherapy. Assay used: immunoSEQ multiplex PCR; TCRdb lists only in-frame clones, some missing. The sample lists 15,000 to 20,000 clones, nearly 70% occurring once. Material: tumor tissue, obtained from a patient who underwent chemoradiotherapy. This chain connects TRBV5-1 to TRBJ2-2, with TRBD1 matching 10 bases. The TCR originated in a human donor with HPV-associated anogenital cancer. The CDR3 DNA reads TGCGCCAGCAGCACCACCCGGACAGGGGGTAACACCGGGGAGCTGTTTTTT. Protein product: CASSTTRTGGNTGELFF.